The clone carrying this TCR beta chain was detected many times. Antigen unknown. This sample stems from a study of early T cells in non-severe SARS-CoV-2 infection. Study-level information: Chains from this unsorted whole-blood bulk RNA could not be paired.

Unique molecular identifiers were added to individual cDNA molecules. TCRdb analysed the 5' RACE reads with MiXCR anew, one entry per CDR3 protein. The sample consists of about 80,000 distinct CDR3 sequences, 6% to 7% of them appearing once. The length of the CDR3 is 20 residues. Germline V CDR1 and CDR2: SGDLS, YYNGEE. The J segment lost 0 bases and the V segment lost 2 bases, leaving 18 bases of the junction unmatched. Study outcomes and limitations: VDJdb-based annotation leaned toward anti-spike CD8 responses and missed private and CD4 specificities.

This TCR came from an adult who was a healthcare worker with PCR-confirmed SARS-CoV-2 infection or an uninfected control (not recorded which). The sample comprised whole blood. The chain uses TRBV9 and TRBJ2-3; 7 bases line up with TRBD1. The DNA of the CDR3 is TGTGCCAGCAGCGTCTCAACCGGGACAGTAGCGAGTCCTAGCACAGATACGCAGTATTTT. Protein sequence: CASSVSTGTVASPSTDTQYF.